This T cell receptor (beta chain) was captured by sequencing in a study of identical twins. Study-level results: Out-of-frame alpha sequences shared by twins showed excess low generation probability.

Carrying unique molecular identifiers, the cDNA also gained a universal primer site through template switching. One entry per CDR3 protein results from TCRdb running MiXCR on the 5' RACE reads. The profile shows around 470,000 distinct CDR3 sequences, approximately 15% of them singletons. This clonotype was counted many times. Its antigen is not known. The CDR3 runs to 11 residues. V lost 6 bases to trimming and J lost 6 bases, with 8 bases between them. CDR1 and CDR2 (germline): DFQATT, SNEGSKA (reference sequence). These data were also filed under a second study, of yellow fever vaccine responses in identical twins.

The receptor comes from a woman between 18 and 29 years old in good health. This chain connects TRBV20-1 to TRBJ2-2; possibly TRBD2 for D (5 bases). Sequences were obtained from CD4+ T cells sorted from blood. This CDR3 is CSAGNSGELFF. The CDR3 DNA follows: TGCAGTGCCGGGAATTCCGGGGAGCTGTTTTTT.